This T cell receptor beta chain appears in the sequencing data of a study of OX40 agonist ivuxolimab in advanced cancers. Libraries were prepared by immunoSEQ multiplex PCR; TCRdb keeps only in-frame clonotypes and omits some of them. The sample includes 62,000 or so clones, just under 85% of them seen just once. The CDR3 length is 11 residues. Germline V lookup: CDR1 SNHLY, CDR2 FYNNEI. V shed 5 bases and J 8 bases; nucleotides not matched to a gene: 2. The chain has TRBV2 and TRBJ1-2, with 7 bases that match TRBD1. This receptor was taken from an adult with an advanced solid tumor such as melanoma, head and neck, liver or kidney cancer. The sample in question was CD4+ or CD8+ T cells sorted from blood, obtained in a trial of the OX40 agonist ivuxolimab. Written as DNA, the CDR3 is TGTGCCAGCAGTTACAGGGGCGGCTACACCTTC. It yields the protein CASSYRGGYTF.